One TCR beta chain is described in this entry. The data originate from a study of control samples from healthy donors and cancer patients. Trimming cost V 4 bases and J 5 bases, with 27 bases left between them. This CDR3 has 18 amino acids. Germline V gives CDR1 MRHNA, CDR2 SNTAGT. The table came from immunoSEQ multiplex PCR; TCRdb's copy has only in-frame clones and leaves some out. This table has over 40,000 clones, about 90% appearing once. This chain links TRBV6-4 with TRBJ2-7, with D perhaps given as TRBD1 or TRBD2 (5 bases each). Sequenced input: PBMCs. The TCR originated in a man aged 50 to 60 with head and neck cancer. The DNA for the CDR3 is TGTGCCAGCAGTGCACCTACCTCCCCGGGACGGATTGTCCACGAGCAGTACTTC. Translated: CASSAPTSPGRIVHEQYF.